What follows describes a single T cell receptor (beta chain). The antigen is unknown. Memory CD4+ cells were defined as CD4+CD45RO+CD25-. Study-wide results and limits: Tumor memory CD4+ T cell TCR gene usage was found to cluster with blood and lymph node memory CD4+ cells and with lymph node naive CD4+ cells.

After constant-region reverse-primer amplification, full-length variable regions underwent semi-nested PCR with Nested Universal Primer A. MiXCR was run by TCRdb on the 5' RACE reads, yielding one entry per CDR3 protein. This sample has approximately 6,300 distinct CDR3 sequences, with roughly 69% found just once. The CDR3 is 20 amino acids. Germline-derived CDR1 and CDR2 are MGHRA and YSYEKL. V lost 1 base to trimming and J lost 0 bases, with 21 bases between them. The specimen sequenced was memory CD4+ T cells sorted from a lymph node. As to subset: memory CD4+ T cells, CD4+CD45RO+CD25-. The rearrangement joins TRBV4-1 to TRBJ2-2, with D possibly being TRBD1 or TRBD2 (6 bases each). The TCR originated in a female donor with breast cancer. CDR3 bases: TGCGCCAGCAGCCAAGTGTGGGGGGACACTCGTCTTTCGAACACCGGGGAGCTGTTTTTT. It encodes CASSQVWGDTRLSNTGELFF.